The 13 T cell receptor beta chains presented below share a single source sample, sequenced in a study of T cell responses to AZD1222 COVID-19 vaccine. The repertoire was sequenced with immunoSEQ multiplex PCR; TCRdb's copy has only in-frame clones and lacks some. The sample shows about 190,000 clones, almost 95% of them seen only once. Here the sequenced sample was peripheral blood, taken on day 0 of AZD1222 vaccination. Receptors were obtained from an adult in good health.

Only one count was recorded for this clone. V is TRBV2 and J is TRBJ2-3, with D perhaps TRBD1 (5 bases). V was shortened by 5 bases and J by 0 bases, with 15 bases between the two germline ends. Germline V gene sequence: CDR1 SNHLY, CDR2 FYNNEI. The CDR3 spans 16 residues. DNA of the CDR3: TGTGCCAGCAGTTTGGGGCAGGTTATTAGCACAGATACGCAGTATTTT. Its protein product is CASSLGQVISTDTQYF.

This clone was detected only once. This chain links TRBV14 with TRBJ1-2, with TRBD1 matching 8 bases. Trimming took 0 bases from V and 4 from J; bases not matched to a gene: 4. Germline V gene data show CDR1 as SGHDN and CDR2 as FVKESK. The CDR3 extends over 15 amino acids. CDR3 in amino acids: CASSQDLGQGYGYTF. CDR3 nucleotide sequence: TGTGCCAGCAGCCAAGATCTCGGACAGGGCTATGGCTACACCTTC.

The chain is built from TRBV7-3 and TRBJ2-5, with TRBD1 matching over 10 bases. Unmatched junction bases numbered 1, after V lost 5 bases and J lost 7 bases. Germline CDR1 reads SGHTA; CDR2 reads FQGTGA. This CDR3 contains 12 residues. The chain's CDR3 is CASSRDRGTQYF. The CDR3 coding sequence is TGTGCCAGCAGCCGGGACAGGGGGACCCAGTACTTC.

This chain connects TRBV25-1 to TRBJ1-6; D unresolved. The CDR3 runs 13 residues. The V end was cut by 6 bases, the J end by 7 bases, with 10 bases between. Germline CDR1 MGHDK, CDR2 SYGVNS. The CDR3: CASRLAQNSPLHF. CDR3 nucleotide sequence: TGTGCCAGCAGGTTGGCCCAAAATTCACCCCTCCACTTT.

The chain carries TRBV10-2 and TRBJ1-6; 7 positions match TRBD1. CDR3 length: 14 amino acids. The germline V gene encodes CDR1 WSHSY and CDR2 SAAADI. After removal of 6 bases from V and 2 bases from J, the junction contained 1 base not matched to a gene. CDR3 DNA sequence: TGCGCCAGCAGCCAGGGGGCCTATAATTCACCCCTCCACTTT. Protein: CASSQGAYNSPLHF.

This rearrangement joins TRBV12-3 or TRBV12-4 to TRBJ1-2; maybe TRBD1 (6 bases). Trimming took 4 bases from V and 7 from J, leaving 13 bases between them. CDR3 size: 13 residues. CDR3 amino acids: CASSWGPGLGYTF. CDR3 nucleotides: TGTGCCAGCAGTTGGGGGCCAGGGCTTGGCTACACCTTC.

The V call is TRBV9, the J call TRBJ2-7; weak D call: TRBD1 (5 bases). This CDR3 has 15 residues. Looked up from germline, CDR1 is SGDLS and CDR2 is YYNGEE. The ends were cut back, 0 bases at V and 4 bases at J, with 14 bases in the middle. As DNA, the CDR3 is TGTGCCAGCAGCGTAGCGGCCCAGGGTATATACGAGCAGTACTTC. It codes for CASSVAAQGIYEQYF.

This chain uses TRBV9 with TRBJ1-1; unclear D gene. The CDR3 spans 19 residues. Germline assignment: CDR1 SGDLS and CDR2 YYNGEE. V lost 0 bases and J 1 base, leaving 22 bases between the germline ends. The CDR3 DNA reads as TGTGCCAGCAGCGTAGCCGAGCGCGTGGGTCCGTGGGGGAACACTGAAGCTTTCTTT. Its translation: CASSVAERVGPWGNTEAFF.

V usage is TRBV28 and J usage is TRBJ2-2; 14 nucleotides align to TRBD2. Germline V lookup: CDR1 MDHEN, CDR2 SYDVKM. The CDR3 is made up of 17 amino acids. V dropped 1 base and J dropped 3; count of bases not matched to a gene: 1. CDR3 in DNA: TGTGCCAGCAGTTTATCGGGACTAGCGGGAGACACCGGGGAGCTGTTTTTT. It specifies CASSLSGLAGDTGELFF.

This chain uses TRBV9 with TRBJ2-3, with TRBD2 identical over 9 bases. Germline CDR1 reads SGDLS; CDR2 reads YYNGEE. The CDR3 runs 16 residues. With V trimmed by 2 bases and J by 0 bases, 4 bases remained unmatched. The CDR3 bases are TGTGCCAGCAGCGTGGCTAGCGGGACTAGCACAGATACGCAGTATTTT. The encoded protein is CASSVASGTSTDTQYF.

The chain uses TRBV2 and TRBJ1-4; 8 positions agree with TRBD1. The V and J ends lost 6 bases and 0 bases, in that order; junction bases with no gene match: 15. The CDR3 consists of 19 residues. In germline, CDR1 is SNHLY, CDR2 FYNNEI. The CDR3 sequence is CASRRGGRGLVATNEKLFF. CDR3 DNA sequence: TGTGCCAGCAGGAGAGGTGGCAGGGGGCTAGTTGCAACTAATGAAAAACTGTTTTTT.

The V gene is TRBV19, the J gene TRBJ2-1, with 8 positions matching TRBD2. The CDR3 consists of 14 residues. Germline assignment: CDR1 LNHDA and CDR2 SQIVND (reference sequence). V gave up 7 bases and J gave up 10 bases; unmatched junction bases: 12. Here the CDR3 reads CASNPGLVAEEQFF. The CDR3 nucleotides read TGTGCCAGTAATCCGGGACTAGTCGCCGAGGAGCAGTTCTTC.

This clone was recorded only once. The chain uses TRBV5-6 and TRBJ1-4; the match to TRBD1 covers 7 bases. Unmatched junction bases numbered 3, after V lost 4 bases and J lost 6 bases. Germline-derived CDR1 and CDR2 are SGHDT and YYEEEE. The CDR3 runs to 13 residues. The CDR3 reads CASSRQGYEKLFF. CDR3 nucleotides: TGTGCCAGCAGCCGACAGGGATATGAAAAACTGTTTTTT. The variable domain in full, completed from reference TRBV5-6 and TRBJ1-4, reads DAGVTQSPTHLIKTRGQQVTLRCSPKSGHDTVSWYQQALGQGPQFIFQYYEEEERQRGNFPDRFSGHQFPNYSSELNVNALLLGDSALYLCASSRQGYEKLFFGSGTQLSVL.